This T cell receptor (beta chain) was captured in a study of cytomegalovirus exposure and HLA in healthy donors (dated by TCRdb to the late 2010s). With regard to the full study: In an earlier analysis of several hundred of the donors, under 300 Gb of sequence data and 90 million to 130 million unique TCR beta sequences from roughly 190 million T cells were reported. Roughly 300 gigabases of sequencing data and 80 million or so unique TCR sequences were included in an early release covering about 620 HLA-typed donors. The genetic ancestry cluster associated with self-reported Caucasian donors included 81% of the roughly 400 genotyped donors. The study was designed to test whether signatures of past pathogen exposure could be identified by cataloging public T cell receptors. The study profiled the T cell repertoires of hundreds of subjects by immunosequencing and related them to cytomegalovirus serostatus. Besides the first cohort of about 730 subjects, a separate validation cohort made up of 95 to 150 different subjects was used. To predict cytomegalovirus infection status, the study combined high-throughput TCR immunosequencing, statistical association of individual TCRs with disease status, and machine learning. A later analysis re-analyzed previously published TCR beta repertoires from about 600 donors and added high-resolution HLA genotyping to study TCR occurrence patterns. Rather than drawing on any new phenotypic data, the later analysis identified candidate immune exposures from TCR beta sequences and the way those sequences occurred across donors. An earlier analysis of around 580 of the donors used high-throughput TCR beta sequencing to judge whether each TCR beta V gene segment behaved as functional or pseudogenic. Donor age, sex, ethnicity and CMV serostatus were collected together with the repertoire data. A later genetic analysis used genome-wide SNP genotypes for 398 of the 666 donors, treating that subset as a discovery cohort. All discovery cohort repertoires had been generated on a single sequencing platform. HLA typing included class I and class II loci at four-digit resolution. The number of donors typed differed by locus, with about 629-640 for A, B, C, DRB1 and DQB1, 522 for DQA1, 600 to 610 for DPA1, and around 450 for DPB1. Several DR-DQ haplotypes were handled as single units for association and clustering because linkage in the cohort was strong. Among some 410 genotyped donors of the cohort, an average of around 250,000 unique TCR beta nucleotide sequences was sequenced per donor, of which approximately 18% were non-productive.

A note on this clone: What antigen it recognizes has not been identified.

The library was generated by the immunoSEQ multiplex PCR assay. For the multiplex PCR, a mixture combining 60 forward primers for TCR Vbeta segments and 13 reverse primers for TCR Jbeta segments was used. A multiplex PCR assay on genomic DNA amplified the CDR3 region of rearranged TCR beta genes. The Illumina HiSeq System was used to sequence the amplified TCR beta libraries as 87-base-pair reads. On the authors' methods: A later analysis tallied roughly 78 million unique TCR beta chains across the 550 to 850 repertoires, and some 10 million of those chains were shared by two or more donors. Raw reads were error-corrected and collapsed into unique sequences with a nearest-neighbor algorithm that merged closely related sequences to remove PCR and sequencing errors. To assign V, D and J gene segments, CDR3 sequences were aligned to IMGT reference sequences. Each retained sequence needed at least a six-nucleotide match to both a V gene segment and a J gene segment. A rearrangement counted as productive if the CDR3 had no stop codons and remained in frame with V and J, and every other rearrangement counted as non-productive. CDR3 was defined by IMGT convention, running from the second conserved V-encoded cysteine to the conserved J-encoded phenylalanine. The earlier analysis of 587 of the donors excluded any sequence lacking an unambiguous match to a single V gene segment. In an earlier analysis of roughly 600 of the donors, a V segment was called functional when productive rearrangements were above 56.7%, and segregating when the standard deviation between donors exceeded 5%. A statistical classification framework was built to diagnose cytomegalovirus status from the catalog of TCR beta chain sequences. In a later analysis, V and J genes were assigned by comparing TCR nucleotide sequences against IMGT/GENE-DB human TR gene sequences. Using the TCRdist pipeline, a later analysis assigned CDR3 sequences along with most-parsimonious VDJ recombination scenarios. In a later analysis, every TCR beta chain was defined by the combination of its CDR3 amino acid sequence and its V-gene family, and reads without a unique V-gene family were dropped. To address suspected cross-contamination and a sequencing artifact, a later analysis removed 450 to 700 highly shared, low-generation-probability nucleotide sequences. For each public chain, a later analysis derived a clonal expansion index from normalized ranks of inferred template counts within each repertoire. A later analysis computed generation probabilities with a VDJ recombination model fitted to out-of-frame rearrangements, and checked the results against IGoR. In a later analysis, hypergeometric tests were used to score TCR-TCR, TCR-HLA and TCR-CMV co-occurrence, with a repertoire-size bias correction applied to TCR pairs. In a later analysis, false discovery rates were estimated by permuting HLA or CMV assignments 20 times. In a later analysis, co-occurring TCRs were grouped using DBSCAN, and TCRdist sequence similarity was added for clustering within HLA-allele-positive subsets. For co-occurrence clustering, repertoires with fewer than 30,000 or more than 120,000 public chains were excluded, along with five repertoires with anomalous nucleotide sharing. The clones in this table, taken by TCRdb from immuneACCESS, are in-frame only. Not every clone is retained; where verified, under half of the shortfall comes from an unresolved V gene, and the cause of the rest is unknown. V and J calls and clone size are as listed in that table; D and trimming were resolved from the DNA. The sample's clone listing holds about 210,000 clones. The ten largest clonotypes hold 0.75% to 1% of the sample.

The germline V gene (reference sequence) supplies CDR1 MNHEY and CDR2 SMNVEV. V and J are trimmed by 5 bases and 0 bases, and the gene matches miss 15 bases of the junction. The cysteine opens and the phenylalanine closes a CDR3 of 19 amino acids. The DNA shown is the 57-base CDR3, in frame from base 1. In total, more than 500 healthy bone marrow donors made up the cohort. At the time of sampling, every cohort member was nominally healthy, though immune exposures that went unrecorded were likely present. The donor was CMV seropositive and belonged to the group of about 290 seropositive cohort members. A peripheral blood sample was provided by each donor, and peripheral blood mononuclear cells were used for TCR beta sequencing. Genomic DNA extraction from the blood cell samples was performed with the Qiagen DNeasy Blood Extraction Kit. Results and caveats for the whole study, not just this receptor: The study listed 164 TCR beta chains as associated with cytomegalovirus. A later analysis found that most CMV-associated TCR beta chains appeared HLA-restricted, with HLA associations seemingly driven largely by CMV exposure. The classifier was reported to diagnose cytomegalovirus status with high specificity and sensitivity in both the original and validation cohorts. Linkage disequilibrium might explain the correlated functional status among segregating V segments, but an unknown experimental factor could not be ruled out. Most TCR sequences were seen in very few donors, while some public TCRs were found in many individuals. In a later analysis, the rate of TCR association differed among HLA loci, with DRB1 alleles having the most associated TCRs and HLA-C alleles having the fewest. Several of the top co-occurrence clusters appeared to be linked to parvovirus B19, influenza, CMV and Epstein-Barr virus, according to a later analysis. It was suggested by the authors that the approach could potentially be generalized to other disease states and immunological phenotypes. When HLA alleles, especially DR and DQ, strongly co-occurred, TCR associations were difficult to assign to individual alleles. The cohort was sequenced for TCR beta chains only, and without alpha or paired-chain data the features that could be detected were limited. HLA typing was unavailable for some donors at each locus, so association tests used only the typed subset. An association between a missense DCLRE1C variant and V-gene and J-gene trimming of TCR beta chains was found in a later genetic analysis and replicated in an independent cohort. Some IMGT-functional V segments, including TRBV6-2 and TRBV6-3, could not be distinguished by the 87-base-pair reads and were therefore excluded. A cluster of highly shared sequence variants was judged likely to represent a technical artifact of the sequencing pipeline. A further reported finding was that TCR beta sequences accurately predicted the HLA-A and HLA-B alleles for most subjects in the first cohort. Because counts were too low, under 20 rarely observed V segments, including chromosome 9 orphons, were left out of the earlier analysis of about 500 of the donors. In vitro tests confirmed that three of the cytomegalovirus-associated TCR beta chains recognize cytomegalovirus antigens. Compared with equally common non-associated chains, HLA-associated TCR beta chains in a later analysis were more clonally expanded and had lower generation probabilities. A later genetic analysis reported fewer N-insertions in productive TCRs among donors in an Asian-associated ancestry cluster than the roughly 640-donor mean. An earlier analysis of 587 of the donors showed that most TCR beta V segments appeared in productive rearrangements either about 87% or about 30% of the time, which broadly matched IMGT annotations. At a false discovery rate of 0.05, a later analysis linked some 17,000 TCR beta sequences to specific HLA alleles. Sequencing depth was assumed to be roughly uniform across donors in the presence/absence analyses, though that assumption may not hold. For the cohort, immune exposure information was limited to CMV serostatus.

The sequencing sample was made of PBMCs. The origin of this receptor is a woman in her twenties or thirties in good health and CMV-seropositive. The receptor chain draws on TRBV27 and TRBJ1-4; the central 7 bases match TRBD1. The CDR3 region has the sequence CASSLNFPGQITTNEKLFF. The sequenced DNA is TGTGCCAGCAGTCTCAACTTCCCGGGACAGATTACAACTAATGAAAAACTGTTTTTT.